The clone carrying this TCR beta chain was seen only once. The sample comes from a study of cytomegalovirus exposure and HLA in healthy donors. PCR was performed using 60 Vbeta and 13 Jbeta primers. Profiled with immunoSEQ multiplex PCR; TCRdb holds only in-frame clones, not every one. The sample holds about 160,000 clones, around 80% seen once. The CDR3 extends over 13 amino acids. CDR1 and CDR2 from the germline V gene are LNHDA and SQIVND (reference sequence). The V segment lost 8 bases and the J segment 4 bases; nucleotides outside the gene matches: 6. The sample comprised PBMCs. This rearrangement joins TRBV19 to TRBJ1-1; 8 nucleotides match TRBD1. This TCR derives from a man in his fifties in good health and CMV-seropositive. Written as DNA, the CDR3 is TGTGCCAGTCAATCAGGGGGCGTCACTGAAGCTTTCTTT. Translating gives CASQSGGVTEAFF.